The present TCR beta chain was sequenced within a study of control samples from healthy donors and cancer patients. Germline CDR1 SEHNR, CDR2 FQNEAQ (reference sequence). V gave up 1 base and J gave up 7 bases; unmatched junction bases: 4. This CDR3 has 15 amino acids. Profiling relied on immunoSEQ multiplex PCR, and the TCRdb table lists in-frame clones only, not all of them. Of 100,000 or so clones in the sample, roughly 92% were seen once. Sequencing used blood. This rearrangement joins TRBV7-9 to TRBJ1-5; TRBD1 aligns across 10 bases. The TCR sequence derives from a young woman in good health. CDR3 loop: CASSLGGQGFQPQHF. CDR3 in DNA: TGTGCCAGCAGCTTAGGGGGACAGGGGTTCCAGCCCCAGCATTTT.